This TCR beta chain was captured by sequencing in a study of blood T cell repertoires in COVID-19. About the research overall: The study drew acute and convalescent COVID-19 samples from the United States, Italy and Spain. Nucleic acid was either cDNA or gDNA, and it came from T cells, B-cell-depleted T cells, or PBMCs.

Repertoires were generated with immunoSEQ multiplex PCR, while TCRdb's copy carries only in-frame clones and drops some. The table has hundreds of thousands of clones, around 83% seen once. In this sample, this clone turned up a few times. What was sequenced was peripheral blood. This receptor was taken from a man older than 75 with acute or convalescent COVID-19.

CDR3 in DNA: TGTGCCAGCAGTCCGGACCGGGGATGGGAGACCCAGTACTTC. It yields the protein CASSPDRGWETQYF. V and J are TRBV27 and TRBJ2-5, with D perhaps TRBD2 (5 bases). Per germline, CDR1 MNHEY and CDR2 SMNVEV (reference sequence). The V gene lost 5 bases and the J gene lost 5 bases, with 15 bases spanning the gap. The CDR3 runs to 14 residues.